Sequencing of this T cell receptor (beta chain) was carried out in a study of T-cell memory formation after mild COVID-19 (dated by TCRdb to about 2021). About the full investigation: TCR sequence clusters from the two donors were largely donor specific. The cohort comprised two young, previously healthy adult volunteers, one female and one male. In a couple of donors, T-cell clones that expanded and contracted after mild COVID-19 were tracked by sequencing TCRalpha and TCRbeta repertoires over time. Study-wide conclusions, independent of this receptor: The study covered only a couple of mild cases, and larger cohorts including severe cases with pre-infection samples were considered necessary. The detection of some responding clones in pre-infection memory suggests that pre-existing cross-reactive memory T cells joined the SARS-CoV-2 response. Contracting CD4+ clones turned up mainly in the CM and EM memory subsets, whereas EMRA was where CD8+ clones were enriched. Clones that contracted from day 15 to 85 showed balanced CD4/CD8 phenotypes, whereas a second wave of clones that expanded from day 15 to 37 leaned towards CD4+. SARS-CoV-2 specificity was not confirmed for the second-wave clones peaking on day 37.

TCRdb names Illumina NovaSeq 6000 as the instrument used. cDNA libraries for TCRalpha and TCRbeta were prepared by 5'RACE using constant-segment primers, with sample barcodes and unique molecular identifiers added. Trizol reagent was used to extract RNA from every sample. Library amplification was performed in two PCR steps, and a second sample barcode and Illumina TruSeq adapters were introduced in the second step. Sequencing of libraries was performed on an Illumina NovaSeq with 2 x 150 bp paired-end reads. On the study's bioinformatics: The reads were demultiplexed and collapsed into UMI-guided consensus sequences using migec v1.2.7. Using mixcr v2.1.11, the UMI consensuses were aligned to TRA and TRB V and J templates and assembled into clonotypes. A clonotype was counted as expanded or contracted only if both edgeR and NoisET called the change significant, with noise models trained on biological replicates. For edgeR calls, the thresholds were a false discovery rate-adjusted p below 0.01 and a log2 fold-change of 1. As an exploratory analysis of dynamics, max-normalized trajectories of the 1000 most abundant clonotypes were examined by PCA with hierarchical clustering. Separately sequenced CD4+ and CD8+ repertoires were used to assign the CD4 or CD8 phenotype of responding clones. TCRdb handled the public reads itself, with Q25 trimming in fastp and clone calling in MiXCR, and kept productive beta chains. Duplicate CDR3 protein sequences are folded into a single record with the most common DNA and genes. The V and J calls here are based on TCRdb, not the publication. The sample table records roughly 70,000 distinct CDR3 sequences; approximately 15% of these occur just once. Clones ranked in the top ten supply under 35% of the sample.

On this clonotype itself: Its antigen target is currently unknown. Base qualities are not at hand, and no much larger clone is one base apart.

The CDR3 measures 17 amino acids from cysteine to phenylalanine. Only the CDR3 portion is preserved as DNA: 51 bases, with reading frame beginning at the first base. The germline V gene (reference sequence) sets CDR1 to DFQATT and CDR2 to SNEGSKA. The V and J ends are trimmed by 2 bases and 10 bases, leaving 24 bases between them. Ficoll-Paque density gradient centrifugation was the method used to isolate PBMCs. The receptor chain draws on TRBV20-1 and TRBJ1-6; TRBD1 could be the D gene, as 5 bases match. This TCR was sampled from an adult woman who had mild COVID-19 (a few samples of this study predate the infection). The sample titles of this study are shuffled in the database, so cell type and time point are left out; the donor was told from shared clones. The sequenced sample was PBMCs or a T cell subset sorted from them (not recorded which). For the CDR3, the sequence is CSARPPVGGKGNSPLHF. The bases are TGCAGTGCTAGACCCCCGGTCGGGGGGAAAGGGAACTCACCCCTCCACTTT.